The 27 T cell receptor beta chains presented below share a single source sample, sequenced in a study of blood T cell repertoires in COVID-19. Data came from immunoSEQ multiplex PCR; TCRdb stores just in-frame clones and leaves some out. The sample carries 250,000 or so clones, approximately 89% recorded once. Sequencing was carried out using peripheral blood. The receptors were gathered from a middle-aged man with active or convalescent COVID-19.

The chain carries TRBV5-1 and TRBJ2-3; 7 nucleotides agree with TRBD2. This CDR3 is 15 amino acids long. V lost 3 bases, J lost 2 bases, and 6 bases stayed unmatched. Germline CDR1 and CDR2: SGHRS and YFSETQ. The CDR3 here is CASSSLGDYTDTQYF. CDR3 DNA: TGCGCCAGCAGCTCGTTAGGGGACTACACAGATACGCAGTATTTT.

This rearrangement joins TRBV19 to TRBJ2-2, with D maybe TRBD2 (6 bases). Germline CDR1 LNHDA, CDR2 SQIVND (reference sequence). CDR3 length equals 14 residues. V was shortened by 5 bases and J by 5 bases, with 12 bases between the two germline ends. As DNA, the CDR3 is TGTGCCAGTAGTGCCCGCCGGGGGACCGGGGAGCTGTTTTTT. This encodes CASSARRGTGELFF.

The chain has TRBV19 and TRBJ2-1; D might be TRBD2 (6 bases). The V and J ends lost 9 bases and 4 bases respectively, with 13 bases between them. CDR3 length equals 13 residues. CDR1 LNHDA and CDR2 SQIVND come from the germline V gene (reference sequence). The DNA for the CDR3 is TGTGCCAGCGGGGGAGTTAGATACAATGAGCAGTTCTTC. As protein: CASGGVRYNEQFF.

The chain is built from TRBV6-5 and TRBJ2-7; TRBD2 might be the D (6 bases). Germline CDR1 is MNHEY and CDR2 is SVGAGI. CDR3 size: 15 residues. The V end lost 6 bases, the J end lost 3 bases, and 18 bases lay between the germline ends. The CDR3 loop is CASRSRAGPLYEQYF. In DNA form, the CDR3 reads TGTGCCAGCAGGTCCCGCGCGGGGCCCCTCTACGAGCAGTACTTC.

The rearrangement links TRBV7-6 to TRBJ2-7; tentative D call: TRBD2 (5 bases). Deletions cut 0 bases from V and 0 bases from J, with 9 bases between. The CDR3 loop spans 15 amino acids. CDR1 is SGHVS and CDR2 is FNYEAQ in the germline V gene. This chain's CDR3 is CASSLASSGSYEQYF. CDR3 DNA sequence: TGTGCCAGCAGCTTAGCATCGAGCGGCTCCTACGAGCAGTACTTC. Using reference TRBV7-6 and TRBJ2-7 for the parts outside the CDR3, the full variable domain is GAGVSQSPRYKVTKRGQDVALRCDPISGHVSLYWYRQALGQGPEFLTYFNYEAQQDKSGLPNDRFSAERPEGSISTLTIQRTEQRDSAMYRCASSLASSGSYEQYFGPGTRLTVT.

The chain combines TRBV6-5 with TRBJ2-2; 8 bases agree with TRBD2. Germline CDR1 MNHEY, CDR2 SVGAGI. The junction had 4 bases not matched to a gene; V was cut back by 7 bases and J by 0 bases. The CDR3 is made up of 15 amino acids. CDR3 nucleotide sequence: TGTGCCAGCATAGAACTAGCGGCGAACACCGGGGAGCTGTTTTTT. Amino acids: CASIELAANTGELFF.

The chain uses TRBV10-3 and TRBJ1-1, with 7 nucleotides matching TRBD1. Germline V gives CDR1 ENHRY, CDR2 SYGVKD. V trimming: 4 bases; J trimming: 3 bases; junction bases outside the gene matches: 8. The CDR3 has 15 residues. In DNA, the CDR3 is TGTGCCATCAGTGTCCATTCAGGGGGAGACACTGAAGCTTTCTTT. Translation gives CAISVHSGGDTEAFF.

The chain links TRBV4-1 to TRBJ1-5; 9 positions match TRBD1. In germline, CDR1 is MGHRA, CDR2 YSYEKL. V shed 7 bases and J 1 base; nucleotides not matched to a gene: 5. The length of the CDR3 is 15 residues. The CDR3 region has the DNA TGCGCCAGCAACCCAGGGACAGGGAGCAATCAGCCCCAGCATTTT. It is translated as CASNPGTGSNQPQHF.

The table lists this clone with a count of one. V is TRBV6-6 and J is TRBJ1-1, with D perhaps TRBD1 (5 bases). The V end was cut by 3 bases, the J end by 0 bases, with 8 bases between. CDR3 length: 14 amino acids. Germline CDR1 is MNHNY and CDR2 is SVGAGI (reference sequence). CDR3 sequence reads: CASSYYRLNTEAFF. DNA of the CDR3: TGTGCCAGCAGTTATTACAGGCTGAACACTGAAGCTTTCTTT.

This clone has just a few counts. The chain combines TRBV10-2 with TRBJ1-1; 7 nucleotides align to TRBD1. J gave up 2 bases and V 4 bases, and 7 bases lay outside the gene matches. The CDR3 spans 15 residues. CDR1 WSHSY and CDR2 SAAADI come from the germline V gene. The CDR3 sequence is CASSVSGTDNTEAFF. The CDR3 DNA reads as TGCGCCAGCAGTGTCTCCGGGACAGACAACACTGAAGCTTTCTTT.

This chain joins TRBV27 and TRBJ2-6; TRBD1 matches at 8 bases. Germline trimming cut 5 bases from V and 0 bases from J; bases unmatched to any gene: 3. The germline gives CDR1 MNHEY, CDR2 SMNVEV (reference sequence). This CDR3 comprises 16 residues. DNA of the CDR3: TGTGCCAGCAGTCCCGGGACAGGCTCTGGGGCCAACGTCCTGACTTTC. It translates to CASSPGTGSGANVLTF.

The CDR3 DNA sequence: TGTGCCAGCAGTTCGGGACACAACTACGAGCAGTACTTC. This gives the protein CASSSGHNYEQYF. The rearrangement links TRBV27 to TRBJ2-7, with D perhaps matching TRBD1 (6 bases). This CDR3 comprises 13 residues. The germline V gene encodes CDR1 MNHEY and CDR2 SMNVEV (reference sequence). V lost 4 bases to trimming and J lost 3 bases, with 10 bases between them.

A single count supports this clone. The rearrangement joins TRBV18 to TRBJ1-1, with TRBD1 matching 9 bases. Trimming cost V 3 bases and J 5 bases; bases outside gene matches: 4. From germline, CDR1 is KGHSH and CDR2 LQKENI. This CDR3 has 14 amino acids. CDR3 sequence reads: CASSPRQGGTEAFF. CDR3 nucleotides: TGTGCCAGCTCACCTCGACAGGGGGGAACTGAAGCTTTCTTT.

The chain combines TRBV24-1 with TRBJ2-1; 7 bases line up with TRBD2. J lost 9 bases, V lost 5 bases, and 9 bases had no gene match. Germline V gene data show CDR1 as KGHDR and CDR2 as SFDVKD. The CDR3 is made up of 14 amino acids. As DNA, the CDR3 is TGTGCCACCAGTGCCGAGGGGAGGGGCCGTGAGCAGTTCTTC. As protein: CATSAEGRGREQFF.

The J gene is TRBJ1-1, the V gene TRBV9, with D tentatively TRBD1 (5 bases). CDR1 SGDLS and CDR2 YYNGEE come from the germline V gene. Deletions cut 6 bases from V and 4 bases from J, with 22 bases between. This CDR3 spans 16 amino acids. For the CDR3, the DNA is TGTGCCAGCACCTTGGAGGGGAATGGATTGGGCACTGAAGCTTTCTTT. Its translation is CASTLEGNGLGTEAFF.

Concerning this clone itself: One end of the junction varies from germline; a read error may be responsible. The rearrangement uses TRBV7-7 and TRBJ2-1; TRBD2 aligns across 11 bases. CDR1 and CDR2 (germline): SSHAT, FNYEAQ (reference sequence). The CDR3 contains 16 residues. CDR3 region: CASSRSGRALYNEQFF. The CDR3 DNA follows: TGTGCTAGCAGCCGTAGCGGGAGGGCTTTATACAATGAGCAGTTCTTC.

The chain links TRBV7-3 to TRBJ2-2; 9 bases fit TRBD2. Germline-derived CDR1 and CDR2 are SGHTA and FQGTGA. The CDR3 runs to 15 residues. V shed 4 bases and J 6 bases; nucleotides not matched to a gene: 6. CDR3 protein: CASSSATSGAGELFF. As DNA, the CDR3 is TGTGCCAGCAGCTCCGCGACTAGCGGCGCCGGGGAGCTGTTTTTT.

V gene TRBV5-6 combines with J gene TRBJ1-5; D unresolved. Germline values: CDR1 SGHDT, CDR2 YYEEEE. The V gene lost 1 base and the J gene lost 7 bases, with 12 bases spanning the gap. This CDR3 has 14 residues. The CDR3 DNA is TGTGCCAGCAGCTTGAGTCAGAACCAGCAGCCCCAGCATTTT. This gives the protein CASSLSQNQQPQHF. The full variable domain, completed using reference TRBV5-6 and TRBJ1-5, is DAGVTQSPTHLIKTRGQQVTLRCSPKSGHDTVSWYQQALGQGPQFIFQYYEEEERQRGNFPDRFSGHQFPNYSSELNVNALLLGDSALYLCASSLSQNQQPQHFGDGTRLSIL.

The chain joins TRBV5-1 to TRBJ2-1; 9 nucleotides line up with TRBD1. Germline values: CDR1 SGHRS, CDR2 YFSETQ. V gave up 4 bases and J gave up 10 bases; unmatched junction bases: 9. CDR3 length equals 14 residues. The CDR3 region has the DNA TGCGCCAGCAGCACCTGGACAGGGGCAAACGAGCAGTTCTTC. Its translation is CASSTWTGANEQFF. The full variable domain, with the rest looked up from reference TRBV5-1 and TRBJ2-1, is KAGVTQTPRYLIKTRGQQVTLSCSPISGHRSVSWYQQTPGQGLQFLFEYFSETQRNKGNFPGRFSGRQFSNSRSEMNVSTLELGDSALYLCASSTWTGANEQFFGPGTRLTVL.

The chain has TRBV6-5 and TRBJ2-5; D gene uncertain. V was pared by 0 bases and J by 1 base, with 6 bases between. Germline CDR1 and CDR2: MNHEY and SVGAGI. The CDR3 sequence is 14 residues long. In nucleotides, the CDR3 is TGTGCCAGCAGTTACTCTATGTCCCAAGAGACCCAGTACTTC. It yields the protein CASSYSMSQETQYF.

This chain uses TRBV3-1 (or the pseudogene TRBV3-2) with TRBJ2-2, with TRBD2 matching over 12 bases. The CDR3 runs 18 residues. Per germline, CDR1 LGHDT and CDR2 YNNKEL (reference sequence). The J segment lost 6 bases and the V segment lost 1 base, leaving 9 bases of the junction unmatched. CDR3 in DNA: TGTGCCAGCAGCCAAGTCCCTCTAGCGGGGGGGCAGTCCGGGGAGCTGTTTTTT. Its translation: CASSQVPLAGGQSGELFF.

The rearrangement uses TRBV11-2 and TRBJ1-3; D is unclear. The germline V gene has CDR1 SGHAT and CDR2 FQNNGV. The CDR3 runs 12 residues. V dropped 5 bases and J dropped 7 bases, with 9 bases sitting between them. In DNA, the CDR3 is TGTGCCAGCAGCGCGACCAGGAACACCATATATTTT. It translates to CASSATRNTIYF.

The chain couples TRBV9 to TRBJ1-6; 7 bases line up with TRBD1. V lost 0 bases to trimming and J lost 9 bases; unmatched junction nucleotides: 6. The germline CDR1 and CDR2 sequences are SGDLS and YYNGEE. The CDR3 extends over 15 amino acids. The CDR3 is CASSVARQGSSPLHF. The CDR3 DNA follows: TGTGCCAGCAGCGTAGCGAGACAGGGCAGTTCACCCCTCCACTTT.

CDR3 region: CASSYTYRDRNEQYF. Here the CDR3 DNA reads TGTGCCAGCAGTTACACTTACAGGGATAGAAACGAGCAGTACTTC. This chain connects TRBV6-5 to TRBJ2-7, with D perhaps matching TRBD1 (6 bases). The CDR3 is 15 residues long. Trimming removed 2 bases from V and 5 bases from J, with 16 bases in between. CDR1 and CDR2 from the germline V gene are MNHEY and SVGAGI.

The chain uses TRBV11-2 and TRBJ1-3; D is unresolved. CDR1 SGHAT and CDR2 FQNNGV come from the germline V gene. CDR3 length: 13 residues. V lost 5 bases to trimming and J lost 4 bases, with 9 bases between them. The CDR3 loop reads CASSPSQGNTIYF. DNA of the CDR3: TGTGCCAGCAGCCCATCACAGGGAAACACCATATATTTT.

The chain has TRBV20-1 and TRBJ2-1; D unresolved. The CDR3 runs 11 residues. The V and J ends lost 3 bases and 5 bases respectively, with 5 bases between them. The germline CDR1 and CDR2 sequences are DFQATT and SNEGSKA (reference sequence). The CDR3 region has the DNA TGCAGTGCTAGCGCAGACAATGAGCAGTTCTTC. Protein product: CSASADNEQFF.

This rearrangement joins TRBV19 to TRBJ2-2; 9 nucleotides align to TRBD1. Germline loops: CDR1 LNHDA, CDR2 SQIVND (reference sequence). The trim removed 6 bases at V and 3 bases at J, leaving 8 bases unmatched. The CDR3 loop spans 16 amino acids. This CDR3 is CASSNRDRAYTGELFF. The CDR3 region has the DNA TGTGCCAGTAGCAACCGGGACAGGGCCTACACCGGGGAGCTGTTTTTT.